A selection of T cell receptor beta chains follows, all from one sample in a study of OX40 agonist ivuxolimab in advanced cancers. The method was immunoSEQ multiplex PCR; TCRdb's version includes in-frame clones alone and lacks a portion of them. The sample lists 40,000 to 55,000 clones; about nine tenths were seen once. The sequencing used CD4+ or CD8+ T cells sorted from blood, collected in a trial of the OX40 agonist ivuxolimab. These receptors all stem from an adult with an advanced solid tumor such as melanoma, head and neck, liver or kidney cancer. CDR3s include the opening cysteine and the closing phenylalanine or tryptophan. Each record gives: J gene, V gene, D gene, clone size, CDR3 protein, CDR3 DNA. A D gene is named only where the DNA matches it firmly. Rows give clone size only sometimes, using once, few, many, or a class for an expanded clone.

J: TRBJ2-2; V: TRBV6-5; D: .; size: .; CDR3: CASSYLAGELFF; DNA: TGTGCCAGCAGTTACCTCGCCGGGGAGCTGTTTTTT
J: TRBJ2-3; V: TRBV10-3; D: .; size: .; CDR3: CAISVAGQTSTDTQYF; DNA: TGTGCCATCAGTGTTGCGGGACAGACTAGCACAGATACGCAGTATTTT
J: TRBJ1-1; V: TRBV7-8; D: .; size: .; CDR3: CASSLGQNTEAFF; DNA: TGTGCCAGCAGCTTAGGACAGAACACTGAAGCTTTCTTT
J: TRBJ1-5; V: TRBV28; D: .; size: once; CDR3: CASSLSPNQPQHF; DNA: TGTGCCAGCAGTTTATCCCCCAATCAGCCCCAGCATTTT
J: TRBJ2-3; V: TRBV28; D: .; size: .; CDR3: CASRPAAGSTDTQYF; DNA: TGTGCCAGCAGACCTGCGGCGGGAAGCACAGATACGCAGTATTTT
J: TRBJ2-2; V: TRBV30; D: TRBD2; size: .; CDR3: CAWKGRANTGELFF; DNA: TGTGCCTGGAAAGGGAGGGCCAACACCGGGGAGCTGTTTTTT
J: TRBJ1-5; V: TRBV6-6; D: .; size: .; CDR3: CASKQGPDQPQHF; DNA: TGTGCCAGCAAACAGGGTCCGGATCAGCCCCAGCATTTT
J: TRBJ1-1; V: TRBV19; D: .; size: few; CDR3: CASSISPGQEAFF; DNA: TGTGCCAGTAGTATATCACCAGGGCAGGAAGCTTTCTTT
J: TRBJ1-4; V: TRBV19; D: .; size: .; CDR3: CASSIASRTNEKLFF; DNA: TGTGCCAGTAGTATAGCGTCCCGGACAAATGAAAAACTGTTTTTT
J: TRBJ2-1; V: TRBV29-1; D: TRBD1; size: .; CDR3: CSVKTGTGGQNEQFF; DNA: TGCAGCGTGAAAACCGGGACAGGGGGCCAGAATGAGCAGTTCTTC
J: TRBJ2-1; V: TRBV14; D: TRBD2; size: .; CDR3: CASSQDGGSFYNEQFF; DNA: TGTGCCAGCAGCCAAGATGGCGGGAGCTTCTACAATGAGCAGTTCTTC
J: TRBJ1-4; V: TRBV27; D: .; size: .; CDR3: CASSFFGRNEKLFF; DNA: TGTGCCAGCAGTTTCTTCGGGAGAAATGAAAAACTGTTTTTT
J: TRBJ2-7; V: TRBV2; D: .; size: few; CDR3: CASGTVFSYEQYF; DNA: TGTGCCAGCGGGACGGTGTTTTCCTACGAGCAGTACTTC
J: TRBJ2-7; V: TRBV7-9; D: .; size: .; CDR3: CASRQGESSYEQYF; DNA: TGTGCCAGCAGACAGGGCGAATCCTCCTACGAGCAGTACTTC
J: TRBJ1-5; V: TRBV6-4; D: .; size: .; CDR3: CASSGTSWGRGQPQHF; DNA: TGTGCCAGCAGCGGAACGAGTTGGGGGCGCGGCCAGCCCCAGCATTTT
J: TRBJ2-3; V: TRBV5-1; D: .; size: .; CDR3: CASSLGHGDTQYF; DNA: TGCGCCAGCAGCTTAGGACACGGTGATACGCAGTATTTT
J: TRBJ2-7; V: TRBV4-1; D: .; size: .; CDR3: CASSRRYGGTDSPYEQYF; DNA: TGCGCCAGCAGCCGAAGATATGGCGGGACGGATTCCCCCTACGAGCAGTACTTC
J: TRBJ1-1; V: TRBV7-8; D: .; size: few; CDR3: CASSPQRGLRVFF; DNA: TGTGCCAGCAGCCCCCAACGCGGGCTGAGGGTTTTCTTT